This TCR beta chain originates from a study of blood T cell repertoires in COVID-19. On the study more broadly: Acute and convalescent COVID-19 samples came from the United States, Italy and Spain. Sources were T cells, B-cell-depleted T cells, or PBMCs; the material itself was cDNA or gDNA.

Original data processing: Counts of nucleated cells, estimated from reference gene primer amplification, were obtained. TCRdb keeps only in-frame clones here, not all; method: immunoSEQ multiplex PCR. The D gene and trimming were derived from the DNA, and the V and J assignments and clone size from that table. This table holds about 120,000 clones, approximately 80% found once. The CDR3 extends over 13 amino acids. This sequence originates from a human donor in a cohort sampled during active COVID-19. This rearrangement joins TRBV21-1 to TRBJ2-7; TRBD2, the D gene given by the table, was not confirmed from the DNA. TRBV21-1 corresponds to a pseudogene. The specimen was peripheral blood. The chain's CDR3 is CASSLQTRHEQYF. The CDR3 DNA is TGTGCCAGCAGCCTTCAAACTAGGCACGAGCAGTACTTC.